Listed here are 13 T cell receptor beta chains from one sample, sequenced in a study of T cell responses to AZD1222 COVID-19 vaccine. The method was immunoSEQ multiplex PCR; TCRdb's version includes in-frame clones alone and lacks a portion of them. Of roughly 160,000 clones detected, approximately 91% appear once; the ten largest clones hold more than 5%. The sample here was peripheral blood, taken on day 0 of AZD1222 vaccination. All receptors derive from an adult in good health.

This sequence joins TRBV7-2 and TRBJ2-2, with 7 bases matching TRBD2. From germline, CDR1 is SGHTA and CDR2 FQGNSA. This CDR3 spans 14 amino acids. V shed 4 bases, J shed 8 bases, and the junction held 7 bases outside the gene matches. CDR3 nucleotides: TGTGCCAGCAGCTCTGGACTAGAAGGGGGGGAGCTGTTTTTT. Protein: CASSSGLEGGELFF.

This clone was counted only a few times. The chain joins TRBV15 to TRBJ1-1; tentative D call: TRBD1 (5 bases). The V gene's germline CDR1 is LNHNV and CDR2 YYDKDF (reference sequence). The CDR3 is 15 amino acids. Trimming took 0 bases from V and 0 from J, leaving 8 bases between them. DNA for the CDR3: TGTGCCACCAGCAGAGATCCAGGGCTGAACACTGAAGCTTTCTTT. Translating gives CATSRDPGLNTEAFF. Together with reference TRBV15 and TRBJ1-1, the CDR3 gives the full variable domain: DAMVIQNPRYQVTQFGKPVTLSCSQTLNHNVMYWYQQKSSQAPKLLFHYYDKDFNNEADTPDNFQSRRPNTSFCFLDIRSPGLGDTAMYLCATSRDPGLNTEAFFGQGTRLTVV.

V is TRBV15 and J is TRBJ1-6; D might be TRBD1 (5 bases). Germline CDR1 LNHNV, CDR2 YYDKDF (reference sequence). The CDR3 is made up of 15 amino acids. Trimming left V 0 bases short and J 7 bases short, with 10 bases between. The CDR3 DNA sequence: TGTGCCACCAGCAGAGATGGACACATAAATTCACCCCTCCACTTT. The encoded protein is CATSRDGHINSPLHF.

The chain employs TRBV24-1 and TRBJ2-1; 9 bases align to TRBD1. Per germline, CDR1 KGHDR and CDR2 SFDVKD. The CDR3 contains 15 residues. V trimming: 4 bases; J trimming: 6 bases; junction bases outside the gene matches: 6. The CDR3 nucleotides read TGTGCCACCAGTGACCTGGACAGGGGTCGCAATGAGCAGTTCTTC. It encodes CATSDLDRGRNEQFF.

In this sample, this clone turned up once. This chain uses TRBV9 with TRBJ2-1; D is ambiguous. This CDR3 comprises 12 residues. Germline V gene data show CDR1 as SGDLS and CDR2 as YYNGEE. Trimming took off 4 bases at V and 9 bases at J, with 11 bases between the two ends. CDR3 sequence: CASSLNYGEQFF. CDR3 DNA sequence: TGTGCCAGCAGCCTGAACTACGGTGAGCAGTTCTTC. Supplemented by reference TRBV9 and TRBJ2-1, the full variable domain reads DSGVTQTPKHLITATGQRVTLRCSPRSGDLSVYWYQQSLDQGLQFLIQYYNGEERAKGNILERFSAQQFPDLHSELNLSSLELGDSALYFCASSLNYGEQFFGPGTRLTVL.

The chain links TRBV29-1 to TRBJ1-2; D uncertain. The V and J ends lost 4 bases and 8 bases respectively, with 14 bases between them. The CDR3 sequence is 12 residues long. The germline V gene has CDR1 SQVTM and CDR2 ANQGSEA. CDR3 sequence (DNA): TGCAGCGTTGTTCGGGGAACGGGCGGCTACACCTTC. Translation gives CSVVRGTGGYTF. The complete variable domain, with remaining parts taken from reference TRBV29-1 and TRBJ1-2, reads SAVISQKPSRDICQRGTSLTIQCQVDSQVTMMFWYRQQPGQSLTLIATANQGSEATYESGFVIDKFPISRPNLTFSTLTVSNMSPEDSSIYLCSVVRGTGGYTFGSGTRLTVV.

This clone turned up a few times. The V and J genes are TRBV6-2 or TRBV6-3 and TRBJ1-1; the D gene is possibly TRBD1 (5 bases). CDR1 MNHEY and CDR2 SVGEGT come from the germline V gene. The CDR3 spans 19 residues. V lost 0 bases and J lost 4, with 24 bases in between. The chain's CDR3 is CASSYSPPSSSGGGTEAFF. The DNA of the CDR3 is TGTGCCAGCAGTTACTCGCCCCCAAGTTCTAGCGGGGGTGGCACTGAAGCTTTCTTT.

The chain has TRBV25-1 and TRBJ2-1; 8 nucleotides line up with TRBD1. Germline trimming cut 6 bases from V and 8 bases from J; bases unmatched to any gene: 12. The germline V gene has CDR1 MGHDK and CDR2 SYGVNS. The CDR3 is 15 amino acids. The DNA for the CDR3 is TGTGCCAGCAGCGGGGACAGGTACGGGAAGGATGAGCAGTTCTTC. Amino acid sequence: CASSGDRYGKDEQFF. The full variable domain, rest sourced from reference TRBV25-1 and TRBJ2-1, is EADIYQTPRYLVIGTGKKITLECSQTMGHDKMYWYQQDPGMELHLIHYSYGVNSTEKGDLSSESTVSRIRTEHFPLTLESARPSHTSQYLCASSGDRYGKDEQFFGPGTRLTVL.

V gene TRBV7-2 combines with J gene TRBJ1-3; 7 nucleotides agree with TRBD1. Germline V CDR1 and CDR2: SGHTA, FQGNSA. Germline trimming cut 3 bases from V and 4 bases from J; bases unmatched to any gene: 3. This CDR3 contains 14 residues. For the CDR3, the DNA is TGTGCCAGCAGCTTTCAGGGGGACGGAAACACCATATATTTT. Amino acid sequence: CASSFQGDGNTIYF.

CDR3 in DNA: TGTGCCAGCAGCTTAGCAGGGGGCGAATATAATTCACCCCTCCACTTT. As protein: CASSLAGGEYNSPLHF. V and J are TRBV7-2 and TRBJ1-6; 7 nucleotides agree with TRBD1. Germline CDR1 SGHTA, CDR2 FQGNSA. J lost 4 bases, V lost 0 bases, and 3 bases had no gene match. The CDR3 is made up of 16 amino acids.

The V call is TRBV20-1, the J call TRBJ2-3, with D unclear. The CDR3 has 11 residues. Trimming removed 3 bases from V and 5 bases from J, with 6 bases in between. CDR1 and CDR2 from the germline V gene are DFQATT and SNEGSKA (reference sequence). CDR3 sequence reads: CSASQIDTQYF. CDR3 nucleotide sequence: TGCAGTGCTAGCCAGATAGATACGCAGTATTTT.

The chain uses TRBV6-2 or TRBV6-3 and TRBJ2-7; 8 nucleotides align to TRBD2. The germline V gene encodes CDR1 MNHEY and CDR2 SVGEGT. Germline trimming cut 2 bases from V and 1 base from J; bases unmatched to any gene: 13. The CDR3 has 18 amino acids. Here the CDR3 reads CASSYTEGSGGLSYEQYF. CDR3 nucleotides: TGTGCCAGCAGTTACACAGAGGGGAGCGGGGGCCTTTCCTACGAGCAGTACTTC.

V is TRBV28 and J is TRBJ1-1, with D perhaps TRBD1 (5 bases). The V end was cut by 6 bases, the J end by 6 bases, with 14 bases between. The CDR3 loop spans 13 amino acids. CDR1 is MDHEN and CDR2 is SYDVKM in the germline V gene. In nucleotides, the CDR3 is TGTGCCAGCAGCCTATGGGGGGAGGCTGAAGCTTTCTTT. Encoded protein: CASSLWGEAEAFF. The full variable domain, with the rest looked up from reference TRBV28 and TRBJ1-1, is DVKVTQSSRYLVKRTGEKVFLECVQDMDHENMFWYRQDPGLGLRLIYFSYDVKMKEKGDIPEGYSVSREKKERFSLILESASTNQTSMYLCASSLWGEAEAFFGQGTRLTVV.